These 32 T cell receptor beta chains were sequenced from one sample in a study of shared clonotypes between healthy human individuals. Sequencing used immunoSEQ multiplex PCR; TCRdb keeps in-frame clones, though not all of them. Of 550,000 to 850,000 clones listed, approximately 72% were seen once; the top ten hold about 1.7%. Sequences were obtained from memory CD4+ T cells sorted from blood. Subset of the sample: CD45RA-negative fraction. The receptor source for this set is a woman under 40 in good health.

This clone was counted only a few times. One junction end disagrees with the germline gene, perhaps due to a read error. The rearrangement joins TRBV2 to TRBJ2-7; D may be TRBD1 or TRBD2 (5 bases each). The length of the CDR3 is 13 residues. Germline values: CDR1 SNHLY, CDR2 FYNNEI. The CDR3 region has the DNA TGTGCCAGCAGTGAAGGCCCCCCGGGACGGCGAATCTTC. Its translation is CASSEGPPGRRIF.

This clone was counted once. The chain joins TRBV6-6 to TRBJ1-5; D remains unclear. Germline CDR1 is MNHNY and CDR2 is SVGAGI (reference sequence). The CDR3 contains 13 residues. Trimming stripped 1 base from V and 6 bases from J, with 7 bases between. CDR3: CASSYLMVQPQHF. The DNA of the CDR3 is TGTGCCAGCAGTTACTTAATGGTTCAGCCCCAGCATTTT.

The chain joins TRBV10-2 to TRBJ1-1; no reliable D call. The CDR3 runs to 16 residues. Looked up from germline, CDR1 is WSHSY and CDR2 is SAAADI. Trimming removed 3 bases at V and 0 bases at J, with 14 bases between. The CDR3 spells CASSDPLIPVNTEAFF. The CDR3 bases are TGCGCCAGCAGTGACCCTTTAATCCCCGTGAACACTGAAGCTTTCTTT.

The CDR3 DNA follows: TGTGCCAGCTCATCAGGGGTCAATCAGCCCCAGCATTTT. This codes for CASSSGVNQPQHF. This chain joins TRBV18 and TRBJ1-5; maybe TRBD1 (6 bases). The ends were cut back, 5 bases at V and 3 bases at J, with 8 bases in the middle. This CDR3 contains 13 residues. Germline CDR1 reads KGHSH; CDR2 reads LQKENI.

This clone was counted a few times. The chain combines TRBV11-2 with TRBJ2-5; TRBD1 or TRBD2 may be the D gene (5 bases each). Germline CDR1 and CDR2: SGHAT and FQNNGV. V lost 4 bases, J lost 5 bases, and 11 bases lay in between. The CDR3 contains 13 residues. The CDR3 region is CASSSGLAETQYF. DNA of the CDR3: TGTGCCAGCAGCTCAGGGTTAGCGGAGACCCAGTACTTC. Variable domain in full (rest from reference TRBV11-2 and TRBJ2-5): EAGVAQSPRYKIIEKRQSVAFWCNPISGHATLYWYQQILGQGPKLLIQFQNNGVVDDSQLPKDRFSAERLKGVDSTLKIQPAKLEDSAVYLCASSSGLAETQYFGPGTRLLVL.

The gene calls are TRBV5-1 and TRBJ2-2; no clear D. The CDR3 is 14 residues long. Germline V lookup: CDR1 SGHRS, CDR2 YFSETQ. V lost 0 bases and J 9 bases, leaving 12 bases between the germline ends. This CDR3 reads CASSLAGYSRELFF. CDR3 DNA sequence: TGCGCCAGCAGCTTGGCCGGCTACTCAAGGGAGCTGTTTTTT.

The chain links TRBV10-3 to TRBJ2-7; 13 positions agree with TRBD2. V was pared by 4 bases and J by 0 bases, with 3 bases of the junction left unmatched. There are 16 residues in the CDR3. CDR1 is ENHRY and CDR2 is SYGVKD in the germline V gene. CDR3 coding DNA: TGTGCCATCAGTGGGGGACTAGCGGGACACTCCTACGAGCAGTACTTC. The encoded protein is CAISGGLAGHSYEQYF.

As to this clone: A much larger clone lies one base from this, so it may be a read error. The chain is built from TRBV7-2 and TRBJ2-7; TRBD1 matches 8 bases. The germline gives CDR1 SGHTA, CDR2 FQGNSA. The CDR3 consists of 13 residues. Trimming cost V 5 bases and J 2 bases; bases outside gene matches: 2. The DNA of the CDR3 is TGTGCCAGCAGCATACAGGGGGCCTACGAGCAGTACTTC. Its translation: CASSIQGAYEQYF.

This chain links TRBV7-6 with TRBJ1-5; the match to TRBD1 covers 8 bases. Per the germline V gene, CDR1 is SGHVS and CDR2 is FNYEAQ. V shed 4 bases and J 0 bases; nucleotides not matched to a gene: 11. This CDR3 region has 18 residues. CDR3 region: CASSSIRDRLYSNQPQHF. In nucleotides, the CDR3 is TGTGCCAGCAGCTCAATCCGGGACAGGCTTTATAGCAATCAGCCCCAGCATTTT.

The genes are TRBV12-5 and TRBJ2-1; D is undetermined. With 3 bases removed from V and 9 bases from J, the gap between germline ends came to 15 bases. Germline CDR1 reads LGHNT; CDR2 reads FRNRAP. The CDR3 runs 14 residues. This CDR3 is CASGFSPGRGEQFF. DNA for the CDR3: TGTGCTAGTGGTTTTTCACCAGGCCGAGGTGAGCAGTTCTTC.

There are a few counts of this clone. The genes are TRBV30 and TRBJ1-5; a weak D match, TRBD1 (5 bases). The CDR3 has 13 amino acids. V lost 3 bases and J 6 bases, leaving 12 bases between the germline ends. CDR1 GTSNPN and CDR2 SVGIG come from the germline V gene (reference sequence). This chain's CDR3 is CAWSSGATQPQHF. The CDR3 nucleotides are TGTGCCTGGAGCTCCGGGGCTACTCAGCCCCAGCATTTT.

In this sample, this clone turned up a few times. V is TRBV18 and J is TRBJ1-4, with a possible D match to TRBD1 (6 bases). The CDR3 runs 18 residues. Trimming stripped 0 bases from V and 7 bases from J, with 21 bases between. The V gene's germline CDR1 is KGHSH and CDR2 LQKENI. The CDR3 DNA is TGTGCCAGCTCACCACCAGTGGGCAGGGGCTCTGTAATTGAAAAACTGTTTTTT. Amino acids: CASSPPVGRGSVIEKLFF.

The chain links TRBV11-2 to TRBJ2-1; no reliable D call. The CDR3 runs to 13 residues. Looked up from germline, CDR1 is SGHAT and CDR2 is FQNNGV. Trimming took off 0 bases at V and 10 bases at J, with 10 bases between the two ends. The CDR3 is CASSLDLDREQFF. The CDR3 DNA sequence: TGTGCCAGCAGCTTAGATCTAGATCGGGAGCAGTTCTTC.

The chain joins TRBV19 to TRBJ2-3, with D tentatively TRBD1 (5 bases). Trimming left V 8 bases short and J 0 bases short, with 9 bases between. From germline, CDR1 is LNHDA and CDR2 SQIVND (reference sequence). CDR3 length equals 13 residues. CDR3 region: CASGADSTDTQYF. CDR3 nucleotide sequence: TGTGCCAGTGGGGCAGATAGCACAGATACGCAGTATTTT.

The table lists this clone with a count of one. The chain carries TRBV2 and TRBJ1-3, with TRBD1 as a possible D gene (6 bases). Germline V gives CDR1 SNHLY, CDR2 FYNNEI. This CDR3 spans 12 amino acids. Trimming cost V 8 bases and J 1 base, with 6 bases left between them. This CDR3 reads CASQGSGNTIYF. CDR3 DNA: TGTGCCAGCCAGGGGTCTGGAAACACCATATATTTT.

The J gene is TRBJ1-1, the V gene TRBV28; TRBD1 is a possible D gene (5 bases). This CDR3 contains 15 residues. CDR1 is MDHEN and CDR2 is SYDVKM in the germline V gene. V was pared by 3 bases and J by 10 bases, with 21 bases between. In DNA, the CDR3 is TGTGCCAGCAGTTTGGCCTTGGGGCCACAATCGGGAGCTTTCTTT. Translating gives CASSLALGPQSGAFF.

The genes are TRBV5-1 and TRBJ2-7; D is perhaps TRBD1 (6 bases). The length of the CDR3 is 17 residues. V was clipped by 0 bases and J by 0 bases, with 16 bases between them. Germline V gene data show CDR1 as SGHRS and CDR2 as YFSETQ. The CDR3 sequence: CASSLGATQGISYEQYF. For the CDR3, the DNA is TGCGCCAGCAGCTTGGGAGCAACACAGGGTATCTCCTACGAGCAGTACTTC.

V usage is TRBV11-2 and J usage is TRBJ2-5, with 12 bases lining up with TRBD2. Germline V gives CDR1 SGHAT, CDR2 FQNNGV. The CDR3 is 16 amino acids. With V trimmed by 3 bases and J by 5 bases, 7 bases remained unmatched. CDR3 residues: CASSFSTSGGEETQYF. DNA for the CDR3: TGTGCCAGCAGCTTTTCGACTAGCGGGGGCGAGGAGACCCAGTACTTC.

The chain recombines TRBV19 with TRBJ1-4; D call uncertain. This CDR3 has 14 residues. V shed 3 bases and J shed 6 bases, with 11 bases lying between them. The germline gives CDR1 LNHDA, CDR2 SQIVND (reference sequence). CDR3 sequence: CASSIGRRDEKLFF. The CDR3 nucleotides read TGTGCCAGTAGTATTGGTCGCCGGGATGAAAAACTGTTTTTT.

This sequence joins TRBV5-1 and TRBJ2-3; no reliable D call. The CDR3 has 13 residues. The germline V and J ends were trimmed by 4 bases and 3 bases, with 9 bases remaining between them. Looked up from germline, CDR1 is SGHRS and CDR2 is YFSETQ. Here the CDR3 reads CASSVGPTDTQYF. Here the CDR3 DNA reads TGCGCCAGCAGCGTAGGACCGACAGATACGCAGTATTTT.

In its sample, this clone was seen a few times. The chain uses TRBV5-4 and TRBJ2-7; 13 bases match TRBD2. CDR3 length: 15 residues. Germline CDR1 SGHNT, CDR2 YYREEE (reference sequence). J was trimmed by 7 bases and V by 4 bases; bases with no gene match: 8. CDR3 coding DNA: TGTGCCAGCAGCGGGGGACTAGCGGGATGGCGGGAGCAGTACTTC. This sequence encodes CASSGGLAGWREQYF.

The chain employs TRBV29-1 and TRBJ1-2; D perhaps matches TRBD1 (5 bases). Trimming cost V 6 bases and J 2 bases, with 10 bases left between them. Germline V gene data show CDR1 as SQVTM and CDR2 as ANQGSEA. The CDR3 has 12 residues. CDR3 nucleotide sequence: TGCAGCGTGACCAGGGTAAACTATGGCTACACCTTC. Protein sequence: CSVTRVNYGYTF.

The sample holds one count of this clone. This chain links TRBV27 with TRBJ2-2; a possible D gene is TRBD1 (6 bases). CDR1 and CDR2 from the germline V gene are MNHEY and SMNVEV (reference sequence). V gave up 2 bases and J gave up 6 bases, with 16 bases separating them. The CDR3 spans 16 residues. CDR3 DNA: TGTGCCAGCAGTTTACGAACAGGGCCACAGGCCGGGGAGCTGTTTTTT. Translation: CASSLRTGPQAGELFF.

The gene calls are TRBV11-3 and TRBJ2-2; possible D gene TRBD1, 6 bases. CDR3 length equals 15 residues. Between the trimmed V and J ends, which lost 4 bases and 5 bases, there was a span of 14 bases. Germline lookup yields CDR1 SGHNT and CDR2 YENEEA. CDR3 coding DNA: TGTGCCAGCAGCTCCGGGACATTGGGGACCGGGGAGCTGTTTTTT. Its translation is CASSSGTLGTGELFF.

This chain joins TRBV30 and TRBJ1-2; no firm D call. The CDR3 has 12 amino acids. Germline V gene data show CDR1 as GTSNPN and CDR2 as SVGIG (reference sequence). V was shortened by 5 bases and J by 8 bases, with 15 bases between the two germline ends. The CDR3 sequence: CAWLPRGVGYTF. CDR3 DNA sequence: TGTGCCTGGCTCCCCCGGGGAGTCGGCTACACCTTC.

This clone was observed a handful of times. This chain uses TRBV7-3 with TRBJ1-5; D is uncertain. Germline V gene data show CDR1 as SGHTA and CDR2 as FQGTGA. The length of the CDR3 is 18 residues. V was cut by 5 bases and J by 0 bases, with 20 bases left in between. Here the CDR3 DNA reads TGTGCCAGCAGCCCAGCCTCGGAGTTGGATTATAGCAATCAGCCCCAGCATTTT. Its translation: CASSPASELDYSNQPQHF.

This chain joins TRBV27 and TRBJ1-5; D is perhaps TRBD1 (5 bases). CDR1 and CDR2 from the germline V gene are MNHEY and SMNVEV (reference sequence). The V gene lost 4 bases and the J gene lost 0 bases, with 13 bases spanning the gap. The CDR3 extends over 16 amino acids. As DNA, the CDR3 is TGTGCCAGCAGTTCGTCTAAGGGGCATAGCAATCAGCCCCAGCATTTT. This translates into CASSSSKGHSNQPQHF.

The chain carries TRBV6-1 and TRBJ2-2, with 7 bases aligning to TRBD1. The CDR3 is 15 residues long. Germline V lookup: CDR1 MNHNS, CDR2 SASEGT. The J segment lost 4 bases and the V segment lost 4 bases, leaving 6 bases of the junction unmatched. CDR3 protein: CASSAGTEITGELFF. As DNA, the CDR3 is TGTGCCAGCAGTGCCGGGACAGAGATCACCGGGGAGCTGTTTTTT.

This chain joins TRBV9 and TRBJ2-7, with TRBD1 identical over 9 bases. This CDR3 comprises 14 residues. V dropped 0 bases and J dropped 4; count of bases not matched to a gene: 2. Germline values: CDR1 SGDLS, CDR2 YYNGEE. In DNA form, the CDR3 reads TGTGCCAGCAGCGTAGGACAGGGGGGATACGAGCAGTACTTC. It specifies CASSVGQGGYEQYF.

The chain combines TRBV28 with TRBJ1-4; no clear D. V was cut by 4 bases and J by 5 bases, with 14 bases left in between. The CDR3 has 15 amino acids. The germline CDR1 and CDR2 sequences are MDHEN and SYDVKM. The CDR3 DNA reads TGTGCCAGCAGTTCTCTGGGAGTTAAGAATGAAAAACTGTTTTTT. Translated: CASSSLGVKNEKLFF.

V gene TRBV27 combines with J gene TRBJ2-5, with TRBD2 matching over 9 bases. CDR1 is MNHEY and CDR2 is SMNVEV in the germline V gene (reference sequence). With 3 bases clipped from V and 12 bases from J, the junction kept 11 bases outside the gene matches. This CDR3 region has 14 residues. CDR3: CASSLGGLAGVKYF. For the CDR3, the DNA is TGTGCCAGCAGTTTGGGTGGATTAGCGGGGGTTAAGTACTTC.

The genes are TRBV9 and TRBJ1-4; D remains ambiguous. CDR3 length equals 16 residues. Per the germline V gene, CDR1 is SGDLS and CDR2 is YYNGEE. With 0 bases removed from V and 2 bases from J, the gap between germline ends came to 11 bases. This chain's CDR3 is CASSVGQARTNEKLFF. The DNA of the CDR3 is TGTGCCAGCAGCGTAGGGCAGGCCCGCACTAATGAAAAACTGTTTTTT.